This T cell receptor beta chain was identified during a study of Ad26.COV2.S vaccination and SARS-CoV-2 variants. Study-wide background: Once, or twice with 56 days between doses, Ad26.COV2.S was given intramuscularly.

CDR3 size: 14 residues. V was pared by 0 bases and J by 4 bases, with 10 bases between. Germline V gives CDR1 SGHDT, CDR2 YYEEEE. TCRdb's copy holds only in-frame clones and misses some; the assay was immunoSEQ multiplex PCR. The sample shows approximately 280,000 clones, around 87% of them seen only once. Treatment described: some 20 received Ad26.COV2.S at low or high dose, single or two shots; several received placebo; per-sample allocation not given. Repertoires come from day 63 after the first vaccine or placebo injection. The input for sequencing was peripheral blood, taken in a trial of Ad26.COV2.S vaccine versus placebo. This rearrangement joins TRBV5-6 to TRBJ1-2; D is perhaps TRBD1 (6 bases). The sequence came from a person between 18 and 65 years old who received the Ad26.COV2.S COVID-19 vaccine or a placebo. CDR3 sequence reads: CASSLGTASYGYTF. In nucleotides, the CDR3 is TGTGCCAGCAGCTTGGGGACAGCAAGCTATGGCTACACCTTC.